This entry features one T cell receptor (beta chain) sequence. Antigen unknown. The record originates from a study of T cells in Graves' hyperthyroidism and ophthalmopathy. Turning to the study itself: Blood from the periphery was taken at initial diagnosis, before any treatment.

J lost 0 bases, V lost 0 bases, and 1 base had no gene match. CDR3 length: 15 amino acids. Germline-derived CDR1 and CDR2 are SGHDN and FVKESK. What was amplified from RNA transcripts were TCR beta CDR3 regions. TCR CDR3 underwent first-round RT-PCR with the HTBI primer set. Each CDR3 protein is one row after TCRdb ran MiXCR on the multiplex PCR reads. The sample lists about 400,000 distinct CDR3 sequences; around 15% were seen once. Exclusions: uncontrolled infection, other autoimmune disease, pregnancy, lactation. General study findings and limits: Prediction of ophthalmopathy progression came a median approximately 6.6 months pre-onset.

The chain couples TRBV14 to TRBJ2-7; 8 nucleotides agree with TRBD2. The receptor was derived from a woman in her thirties with Graves' ophthalmopathy. Sequencing was performed on blood. DNA of the CDR3: TGTGCCAGCAGCCAAGACGGGGGGGGCTCCTACGAGCAGTACTTC. It translates to CASSQDGGGSYEQYF.